Below, one T cell receptor beta chain is given with its context. The target of this receptor is not known. Base qualities were left out, and no much larger clone turns up one base away. This sample is part of a study of OX40 agonist ivuxolimab in advanced cancers. Study-level background: The costimulatory receptor OX40 (CD134) was targeted by ivuxolimab, a fully human IgG2 agonistic monoclonal antibody. The purpose of peripheral TCRbeta sequencing was to test whether ivuxolimab changed TCR sequence diversity and led to clonal T-cell expansion. Partial responses were achieved by three dose-escalation patients, of whom one had hepatocellular carcinoma and two had cutaneous melanoma. A male proportion of around 83% and a mean age of approximately 62 years, ranging from 23 to 79, were recorded for the dose-escalation cohort. Intravenous ivuxolimab was administered to patients every 2 weeks at six dose levels: 0.01, 0.1, 0.3, 1.5, 3 and 10 mg/kg. The paper reports the monotherapy dose-escalation portion (N of about 50 patients) of the phase I ivuxolimab trial. Of the 50 to 55 patients in dose escalation, around 20 had hepatocellular carcinoma, about 15 had melanoma, 9 had renal cell carcinoma and 9 had head and neck cancer. Patients were allowed to have had prior anti-PD-1, anti-PD-L1 or anti-CTLA-4 therapy, and 40% of the dose-escalation patients had previously received checkpoint inhibitors.

Results and caveats for the whole study, not just this receptor: On average, CD8+ T cells showed more expanded clones than CD4+ T cells after ivuxolimab. Low levels of normalized T-cell clonal expansion were also seen in some nonresponding patients. Partial responders in the 0.1-3.0 mg/kg groups had among the lowest normalized peripheral clonal expansion, especially among CD8+ T cells. At doses from 0.1 to 3.0 mg/kg, clonal expansion was seen in both CD4+ and CD8+ blood T cells between baseline and week 6. The antigen specificity of the clonally expanded peripheral T cells was not determined.

Genomic DNA was extracted from sorted cells for sequencing of the TCRbeta CDR3 region. The immunoSEQ Assay was used for sequencing of TCRbeta CDR3 regions. In its TCRdb copy, this immuneACCESS table keeps in-frame sequences only and misses some clones. Where compared with another copy, unresolved V genes explain less than half of these, and the others have no known cause. Recorded for this sample are tens of thousands of clones; 75% to 90% of them occurred a single time. The ten largest account for roughly 0.77% of the sample. The germline V end is reduced by 1 base and the J end by 1 base; junction bases left unmatched: 6. CDR3 length: 16 amino acids, cysteine to phenylalanine. Of all the DNA, just the CDR3 is kept, 48 bases in frame from base 1. Reading the germline V gene gives CDR1 SQVTM and CDR2 ANQGSEA. The trial excluded patients who had a history of autoimmune disease or who were on systemic immunosuppression. Peripheral blood for TCR sequencing was drawn from every dose cohort at baseline, at cycle 4 day 1 and at cycle 7 day 1. Samples were obtained from an open-label, multicenter, first-in-human phase I dose-escalation trial of ivuxolimab. Adults with locally advanced or metastatic melanoma, renal cell, hepatocellular, or head and neck squamous cell carcinoma were enrolled in the trial. CD4+ and CD8+ T cells were sorted separately from peripheral blood before TCR sequencing.

The origin of this receptor is an adult with an advanced solid tumor such as melanoma, head and neck, liver or kidney cancer. The rearranged segments are TRBV29-1 and TRBJ2-3, and 9 bases in between align with TRBD2. Sequencing used CD4+ or CD8+ T cells sorted from blood, obtained in a trial of the OX40 agonist ivuxolimab. The nucleotide sequence reads TGCAGCGTTGAAGGTAGCGGGAGATGGGGCACAGATACGCAGTATTTT. This translates into CSVEGSGRWGTDTQYF.